These 32 T cell receptor beta chains came from one sample sequenced in a study of blood T cells in healthy people across ages (dated by TCRdb to 2013 to 2016). The library was obtained by 5' RACE. For sequencing, an Illumina HiSeq 2500 was employed. A second PCR of about 6 to 11 cycles was run with a J-beta primer mix and a sample-barcoded 5' primer. Using fastp trimming at Q25 and MiXCR clonotype assembly, TCRdb reanalyzed the public sequencing data and kept in-frame beta chains. Every CDR3 protein is listed once, alongside the most common genes and DNA of its rows. This sample holds under 1,100,000 distinct CDR3 sequences; 25% were observed only once. The top ten clonotypes cover around 0.7% of the sample. These same data were also listed under a study on T cells of mothers and their children.

The sequenced sample consisted of blood. These receptors originate from a girl aged 2 to 9 in good health.

J is TRBJ1-5 and V is TRBV7-8; a weak D match, TRBD1 (6 bases). V was clipped by 6 bases and J by 5 bases, with 26 bases between them. Germline V CDR1 and CDR2: SGHVS, FQNEAQ. The CDR3 runs to 18 residues. As DNA, the CDR3 is TGTGCCAGCAGTCTCAGGGGTCCCCGTATGATGGTGGATCAGCCCCAGCATTTT. This encodes CASSLRGPRMMVDQPQHF.

CDR3: CSARLAGAETQYF. CDR3 DNA sequence: TGCAGTGCGAGGCTAGCGGGGGCTGAGACCCAGTACTTC. This chain uses TRBV20-1 with TRBJ2-5; 10 nucleotides match TRBD2. The CDR3 extends over 13 amino acids. J gave up 5 bases and V 6 bases, and 6 bases lay outside the gene matches. Germline V lookup: CDR1 DFQATT, CDR2 SNEGSKA (reference sequence).

The J gene is TRBJ1-5, the V gene TRBV16, with D perhaps matching TRBD1 (5 bases). V lost 2 bases, J lost 7 bases, and 12 bases lay in between. Germline values: CDR1 KGHSY, CDR2 FQNENV. The CDR3 is 14 amino acids. CDR3 in DNA: TGTGCCAGCAGCCAAAAAGGGGTTGGGCAGCCCCAGCATTTT. It encodes CASSQKGVGQPQHF.

The chain is built from TRBV6-6 and TRBJ1-2, with D unresolved. The CDR3 covers 14 residues. Germline V CDR1 and CDR2: MNHNY, SVGAGI (reference sequence). Trimming shortened V by 8 bases and J by 2 bases, and 15 bases separated the two germline ends. Here the CDR3 reads CASGPLRGNYGYTF. The CDR3 coding sequence is TGTGCCAGCGGACCCCTTCGGGGAAACTATGGCTACACCTTC.

This clonotype was counted a few times. The chain has TRBV10-3 and TRBJ2-7; D remains ambiguous. Trimming took off 6 bases at V and 6 bases at J, with 24 bases between the two ends. CDR3 length: 16 amino acids. The germline CDR1 and CDR2 sequences are ENHRY and SYGVKD. The CDR3 sequence: CAIRRSATSVPGEQYF. The CDR3 DNA reads TGTGCCATCAGAAGATCCGCGACATCGGTCCCGGGCGAGCAGTACTTC.

The chain carries TRBV9 and TRBJ2-5; D uncertain. The CDR3 runs to 14 residues. The V gene's germline CDR1 is SGDLS and CDR2 YYNGEE. V was pared by 3 bases and J by 0 bases, with 9 bases between. The CDR3 coding sequence is TGTGCCAGCAGCGGCCGGACGGACCAAGAGACCCAGTACTTC. Encoded protein: CASSGRTDQETQYF.

The chain recombines TRBV3-1 with TRBJ2-1; TRBD2 matches at 9 bases. The end of the DNA aligns better with TRBJ2-7, so the J call may be wrong. Germline values: CDR1 LGHDT, CDR2 YNNKEL (reference sequence). The CDR3 is made up of 16 amino acids. The CDR3 here is CASSQDSGSYSYEQYF. In nucleotides, the CDR3 is TGTGCCAGCAGCCAAGATAGCGGGAGCTACTCCTACGAGCAGTACTTC.

With respect to this clonotype: The junction shows a germline mismatch at one end, possibly a read error. The V call is TRBV20-1, the J call TRBJ1-1; the D is unclear. CDR3 length: 14 amino acids. Germline loops: CDR1 DFQATT, CDR2 SNEGSKA (reference sequence). CDR3 in amino acids: CSAGDMRENTEAFF. CDR3 bases: TGCAGTGCTGGAGACATGAGGGAGAACACTGAAGCTTTCTTT.

The chain combines TRBV9 with TRBJ2-2, with D maybe TRBD2 (5 bases). The ends were cut back, 4 bases at V and 1 base at J, with 14 bases in the middle. Germline CDR1 is SGDLS and CDR2 is YYNGEE. This CDR3 has 16 residues. CDR3 in amino acids: CASSQGGGGNTGELFF. The CDR3 DNA follows: TGTGCCAGCAGCCAAGGTGGAGGAGGGAACACCGGGGAGCTGTTTTTT.

The chain uses TRBV15 and TRBJ2-5, with 7 bases lining up with TRBD1. The trim removed 5 bases at V and 3 bases at J, leaving 3 bases unmatched. This CDR3 spans 13 amino acids. CDR1 and CDR2 (germline): LNHNV, YYDKDF (reference sequence). CDR3 in amino acids: CATSGGQKETQYF. DNA of the CDR3: TGTGCCACCAGCGGGGGACAGAAAGAGACCCAGTACTTC.

The J gene is TRBJ2-1, the V gene TRBV9; 10 bases are a match to TRBD2. J gave up 4 bases and V 4 bases, and 11 bases lay outside the gene matches. The CDR3 is 17 residues long. CDR1 and CDR2 (germline): SGDLS, YYNGEE. The CDR3 here is CASSPDGLAETYNEQFF. The CDR3 DNA follows: TGTGCCAGCAGCCCAGACGGACTAGCGGAAACTTACAATGAGCAGTTCTTC.

The chain joins TRBV7-3 to TRBJ2-4, with D maybe TRBD2 (6 bases). CDR3 length: 16 residues. Germline CDR1 and CDR2: SGHTA and FQGTGA. The ends were cut back, 5 bases at V and 8 bases at J, with 22 bases in the middle. The CDR3 DNA is TGTGCCAGCAGCCCTTCAGGCATTGGGGGGAAACACATTCAGTACTTC. Protein product: CASSPSGIGGKHIQYF. Full variable domain (missing parts from reference TRBV7-3 and TRBJ2-4): GAGVSQTPSNKVTEKGKYVELRCDPISGHTALYWYRQSLGQGPEFLIYFQGTGAADDSGLPNDRFFAVRPEGSVSTLKIQRTERGDSAVYLCASSPSGIGGKHIQYFGAGTRLSVL.

This clonotype was detected only a few times. The rearrangement uses TRBV27 and TRBJ2-3, with D uncertain. Germline V gene lookup returns CDR1 MNHEY and CDR2 SMNVEV (reference sequence). V was cut by 6 bases and J by 6 bases, with 13 bases left in between. The CDR3 runs to 13 residues. The CDR3 region is CASRSDRVDTQYF. In DNA, the CDR3 is TGTGCCAGCAGATCCGACCGGGTGGATACGCAGTATTTT.

V usage is TRBV12-3 or TRBV12-4 and J usage is TRBJ2-1, with 7 bases that match TRBD2. J lost 3 bases, V lost 8 bases, and 7 bases had no gene match. There are 14 residues in the CDR3. CDR3 DNA: TGTGCCAGCGGGGGTGGGACTATCTACAATGAGCAGTTCTTC. Encoded protein: CASGGGTIYNEQFF.

This clonotype occurred a few times. The V and J genes are TRBV5-1 and TRBJ2-5, with no clear D. The DNA end favors TRBJ2-7, so the J call may be wrong. The CDR3 loop spans 15 amino acids. Germline assignment: CDR1 SGHRS and CDR2 YFSETQ. CDR3 residues: CASSLYETGGYEQYF. The DNA of the CDR3 is TGCGCCAGCAGCTTGTACGAAACCGGCGGCTACGAGCAGTACTTC.

This clonotype was recorded a few times. This chain connects TRBV12-3 or TRBV12-4 to TRBJ2-1; D is undetermined. The CDR3 is 11 amino acids. The germline V and J ends were trimmed by 4 bases and 8 bases, with 6 bases remaining between them. The CDR3 DNA reads as TGTGCCAGCAGTTGGGAAGATGAGCAGTTCTTC. It yields the protein CASSWEDEQFF.

In the case of this clonotype: This CDR3 fails to terminate in the conserved phenylalanine or tryptophan, so it likely reflects a read error. The chain uses TRBV4-3 and TRBJ1-4; no reliable D call. Germline lookup yields CDR1 LGHNA and CDR2 YSLEER. The V end was cut by 4 bases, the J end by 8 bases, with 23 bases between. The CDR3 extends over 17 amino acids. The CDR3: CASSPGSSSSSSEKLFL. Written as DNA, the CDR3 is TGCGCCAGCAGCCCGGGGTCCAGTTCCTCTAGCAGCGAAAAACTGTTTCTT.

The rearrangement joins TRBV20-1 to TRBJ2-3, with 8 bases that match TRBD1. Per germline, CDR1 DFQATT and CDR2 SNEGSKA (reference sequence). There are 14 residues in the CDR3. V shed 3 bases and J 2 bases; nucleotides not matched to a gene: 4. CDR3 in amino acids: CSARTGANTDTQYF. The CDR3 DNA sequence: TGCAGTGCTAGGACAGGGGCGAACACAGATACGCAGTATTTT.

The rearrangement joins TRBV4-2 to TRBJ2-7; D possibly corresponds to TRBD2 (6 bases). This CDR3 contains 14 residues. Germline V gene sequence: CDR1 LGHNA, CDR2 YNFKEQ. The V end lost 4 bases, the J end lost 3 bases, and 13 bases lay between the germline ends. The CDR3 sequence: CASSPDLGGYEQYF. CDR3 nucleotide sequence: TGTGCCAGCAGCCCCGACCTGGGGGGCTACGAGCAGTACTTC.

The rearrangement uses TRBV27 and TRBJ2-7, with 8 nucleotides matching TRBD2. The CDR3 runs to 16 residues. Germline V gene lookup returns CDR1 MNHEY and CDR2 SMNVEV (reference sequence). J gave up 4 bases and V 9 bases, and 17 bases lay outside the gene matches. CDR3 sequence reads: CASRFGGSRGGYEQYF. DNA of the CDR3: TGTGCCAGTAGATTCGGCGGAAGTCGCGGGGGGTACGAGCAGTACTTC.

This clonotype has just a few counts. This chain connects TRBV5-1 to TRBJ1-4; unclear D gene. This CDR3 has 11 amino acids. Germline V gives CDR1 SGHRS, CDR2 YFSETQ. The V end was cut by 2 bases, the J end by 10 bases, with 6 bases between. CDR3 residues: CASSLHGKLFF. CDR3 sequence (DNA): TGCGCCAGCAGCTTACATGGAAAACTGTTTTTT.

The chain links TRBV4-3 to TRBJ2-7, with 10 bases identical to TRBD1. The V and J ends lost 0 bases and 5 bases, in that order; junction bases with no gene match: 7. The CDR3 contains 16 residues. CDR1 is LGHNA, CDR2 YSLEER, per germline. The CDR3 spells CASSQDTGTGDHEQYF. The DNA for the CDR3 is TGCGCCAGCAGCCAAGACACCGGGACAGGGGACCACGAGCAGTACTTC.

The chain recombines TRBV15 with TRBJ1-1; D unresolved. The CDR3 totals 14 residues. V dropped 1 base and J dropped 6 bases, with 12 bases sitting between them. Germline V gene sequence: CDR1 LNHNV, CDR2 YYDKDF (reference sequence). The CDR3 coding sequence is TGTGCCACCAGCAGAGGGGTAAAATGGGCTGAAGCTTTCTTT. Amino acid sequence: CATSRGVKWAEAFF.

The chain joins TRBV6-1 to TRBJ1-5, with 8 bases matching TRBD1. V lost 6 bases to trimming and J lost 1 base; unmatched junction nucleotides: 5. The CDR3 totals 15 residues. Germline lookup yields CDR1 MNHNS and CDR2 SASEGT. CDR3 sequence reads: CASREDRVSNQPQHF. In nucleotides, the CDR3 is TGTGCCAGCAGAGAGGACAGGGTCAGCAATCAGCCCCAGCATTTT.

This clonotype was detected a few times. CDR3 amino acids: CASSLVLGPQHF. The CDR3 DNA reads TGTGCCAGCAGCCTTGTTTTAGGGCCCCAGCATTTT. The rearrangement links TRBV7-2 to TRBJ1-5; D gene unclear. Germline V gene data show CDR1 as SGHTA and CDR2 as FQGNSA. The CDR3 totals 12 residues. Deletions cut 5 bases from V and 9 bases from J, with 11 bases between.

The chain links TRBV29-1 to TRBJ2-1; no clear D. Germline-derived CDR1 and CDR2 are SQVTM and ANQGSEA. V was shortened by 7 bases and J by 8 bases, with 12 bases between the two germline ends. The CDR3 loop spans 11 amino acids. The CDR3 DNA reads as TGCAGCGCCGACGACGGCTATGAGCAGTTCTTC. Its translation is CSADDGYEQFF.

The rearrangement links TRBV20-1 to TRBJ1-4; a possible D gene is TRBD1 (6 bases). V was cut by 5 bases and J by 3 bases, with 13 bases left in between. Germline V CDR1 and CDR2: DFQATT, SNEGSKA (reference sequence). The CDR3 covers 14 residues. In DNA, the CDR3 is TGCAGTGCTGTACAGGGTTGGCCTAATGAAAAACTGTTTTTT. Protein sequence: CSAVQGWPNEKLFF.

The chain couples TRBV20-1 to TRBJ1-1; the match to TRBD1 covers 7 bases. Germline V gives CDR1 DFQATT, CDR2 SNEGSKA (reference sequence). The CDR3 totals 14 residues. Trimming removed 3 bases from V and 2 bases from J; junction bases left unmatched: 6. The chain's CDR3 is CSASAGQYNTEAFF. The CDR3 DNA reads as TGCAGTGCTAGCGCGGGACAGTACAACACTGAAGCTTTCTTT.

This clonotype was seen repeatedly, ten times or more. This chain joins TRBV27 and TRBJ1-5; D unclear. CDR3 length: 14 residues. The germline CDR1 and CDR2 sequences are MNHEY and SMNVEV (reference sequence). Trimming cost V 2 bases and J 0 bases, with 5 bases left between them. CDR3 in DNA: TGTGCCAGCAGTTTAGGTTATAGCAATCAGCCCCAGCATTTT. Amino acid sequence: CASSLGYSNQPQHF.

As for this clonotype: The junction departs from the called germline gene at one end, perhaps through a read error. This chain connects TRBV20-1 to TRBJ1-4; 8 bases line up with TRBD1. The CDR3 has 15 residues. Germline V CDR1 and CDR2: DFQATT, SNEGSKA (reference sequence). The CDR3 reads CSARGDRLRSERLFF. The CDR3, as DNA: TGCAGTGCTAGAGGGGACAGGTTGAGGTCCGAAAGACTGTTTTTT.

The CDR3 region is CASSQVGLPEAFF. Written as DNA, the CDR3 is TGCGCCAGCAGCCAAGTGGGGTTACCTGAAGCTTTCTTT. The rearrangement uses TRBV4-1 and TRBJ1-1; D uncertain. Between the trimmed V and J ends, which lost 1 base and 6 bases, there was a span of 9 bases. CDR1 is MGHRA and CDR2 is YSYEKL in the germline V gene. The CDR3 has 13 residues.

The chain carries TRBV6-2 or TRBV6-3 and TRBJ1-2, with D hard to call. CDR3 length equals 13 residues. Trimming left V 6 bases short and J 4 bases short, with 12 bases between. Germline-derived CDR1 and CDR2 are MNHEY and SVGEGT. Here the CDR3 DNA reads TGTGCCAGCAGCGAGATGGACTCCTATGGCTACACCTTC. It specifies CASSEMDSYGYTF.